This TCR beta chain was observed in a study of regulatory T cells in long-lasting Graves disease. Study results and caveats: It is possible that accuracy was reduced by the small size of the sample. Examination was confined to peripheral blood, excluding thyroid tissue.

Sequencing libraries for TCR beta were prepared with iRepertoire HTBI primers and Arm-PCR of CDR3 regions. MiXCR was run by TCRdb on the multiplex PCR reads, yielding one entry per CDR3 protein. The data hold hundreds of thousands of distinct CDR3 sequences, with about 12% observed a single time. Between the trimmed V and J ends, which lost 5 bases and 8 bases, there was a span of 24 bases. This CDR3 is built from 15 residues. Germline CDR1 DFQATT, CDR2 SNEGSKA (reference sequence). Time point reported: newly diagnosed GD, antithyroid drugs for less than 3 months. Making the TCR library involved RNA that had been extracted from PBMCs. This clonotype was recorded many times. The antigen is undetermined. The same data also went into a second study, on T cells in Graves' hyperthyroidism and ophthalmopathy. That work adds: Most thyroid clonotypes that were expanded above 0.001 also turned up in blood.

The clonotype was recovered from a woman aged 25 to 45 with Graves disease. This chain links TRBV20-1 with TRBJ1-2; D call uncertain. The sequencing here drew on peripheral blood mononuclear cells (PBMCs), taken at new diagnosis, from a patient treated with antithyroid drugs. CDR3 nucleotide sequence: TGCAGTGCTCCCCCGTTGGCAGTCTTAGCTGGGGGCTACACCTTC. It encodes CSAPPLAVLAGGYTF.